Detailed here is one T cell receptor beta chain. Its antigen is unknown. This specimen comes from a study of T cell responses to AZD1222 COVID-19 vaccine. Across the whole study: Second-dose timings of about 4 or about 12 weeks were pooled.

This CDR3 region has 15 residues. The V and J ends lost 4 bases and 5 bases respectively, with 17 bases between them. CDR1 is SNHLY and CDR2 is FYNNEI in the germline V gene. Whole-study findings and limits: Epitopes outside B.1.351 and B.1.1.7 mutated regions reportedly drew nearly half of spike TCRs. White British people made up most donors, females outnumbered males, and clonal diversity was possibly underestimated.

Only in-frame clones appear in the TCRdb table, and some are missing; sequencing was by immunoSEQ multiplex PCR. The sample lists 150,000 to 200,000 clones, roughly nine tenths occurring once. The chain recombines TRBV2 with TRBJ2-5; D is ambiguous. The sequence was collected from an adult in good health. The specimen comprised peripheral blood, sampled on day 0 of AZD1222 vaccination. CDR3 DNA: TGTGCCAGCAGTGCCGGGTTTAATAAAGAGGAGACCCAGTACTTC. Translating it yields CASSAGFNKEETQYF.